This T cell receptor (beta chain) was sequenced for a study of blood T cell repertoires in COVID-19. Study in general: From T cells, B-cell-depleted T cells, or PBMCs came the material, which was cDNA or gDNA.

The count of this clone is one. Using immunoSEQ multiplex PCR, the repertoire was profiled, and TCRdb retains in-frame clones only, with some absent. This sample has roughly 300,000 clones, with around 87% found just once. The trim removed 0 bases at V and 2 bases at J, leaving 4 bases unmatched. This CDR3 region has 18 residues. Looked up from germline, CDR1 is SGHNT and CDR2 is YENEEA. This chain uses TRBV11-3 with TRBJ2-3, with 14 bases fitting TRBD2. The clonotype originates from a woman aged 40-49 years who had recovered from COVID-19. Source material: peripheral blood. CDR3: CASSLEGLAGAPTDTQYF. In nucleotides, the CDR3 is TGTGCCAGCAGCTTAGAGGGACTAGCGGGGGCCCCCACAGATACGCAGTATTTT.